This T cell receptor (beta chain) stems from a study of glioma-infiltrating T cells after dendritic cell vaccination. As for the study in general: The vaccine used monocyte-derived dendritic cells pulsed overnight with autologous tumor lysate. Notes on the study in general: Few patients contributed both blood and tumor specimens.

This CDR3 spans 12 amino acids. V lost 4 bases, J lost 11 bases, and 14 bases lay in between. Germline V gene sequence: CDR1 LNHDA, CDR2 SQIVND (reference sequence). Method: immunoSEQ multiplex PCR; TCRdb's copy keeps in-frame clones and lacks some. The top ten hold around 2.6% of the sample, which has roughly 100,000 clones, around 87% seen once. The time point here: after dendritic cell vaccination, including at tumor progression/relapse. Remarks on this clone: The antigen remains undetermined.

The origin of this receptor is a human donor with glioblastoma. The source material was blood, sampled after dendritic cell vaccination. V is TRBV19 and J is TRBJ1-1; TRBD1 might be the D (5 bases). In DNA, the CDR3 is TGTGCCAGTAGTAGGGGCAGGATGAACGCTTTCTTT. It specifies CASSRGRMNAFF.